The 32 T cell receptor beta chains listed next were all sequenced from one sample in a study of technical replicates of blood from a handful of donors. The assay was immunoSEQ multiplex PCR, and TCRdb's table has in-frame clones only and misses some. The data show around 89,000 clones, over 85% seen once. The specimen sequenced was T cells isolated from PBMCs. The receptors were gathered from a human donor in good health.

V and J are TRBV4-1 and TRBJ1-2; TRBD1 matches 8 bases. CDR3 length: 14 residues. V shed 1 base, J shed 8 bases, and the junction held 6 bases outside the gene matches. The germline gives CDR1 MGHRA, CDR2 YSYEKL. The CDR3 sequence is CASSQVGRGRGYTF. The CDR3, as DNA: TGCGCCAGCAGCCAAGTAGGCAGGGGGCGAGGCTACACCTTC.

This clone was found once. The rearrangement joins TRBV10-1 to TRBJ2-7, with D tentatively TRBD1 (5 bases). The ends were cut back, 3 bases at V and 7 bases at J, with 10 bases in the middle. The length of the CDR3 is 12 residues. Germline lookup yields CDR1 WNHNN and CDR2 SYGVQD (reference sequence). CDR3 in amino acids: CASSDRGGEQYF. The CDR3 DNA reads TGCGCCAGCAGTGATAGGGGCGGTGAGCAGTACTTC.

The J gene is TRBJ2-7, the V gene TRBV6-5; unclear D gene. The CDR3 runs 11 residues. Trimming took 7 bases from V and 8 from J, leaving 12 bases between them. The germline gives CDR1 MNHEY, CDR2 SVGAGI. The CDR3 nucleotides are TGTGCCAGCAAGGATTGGCGGCAGCAGTACTTC. It translates to CASKDWRQQYF.

The table lists this clone with a few counts. This rearrangement joins TRBV19 to TRBJ1-4, with D possibly being TRBD1 (6 bases). This CDR3 comprises 15 residues. Germline CDR1 and CDR2: LNHDA and SQIVND (reference sequence). V was shortened by 5 bases and J by 1 base, with 11 bases between the two germline ends. The CDR3 nucleotides read TGTGCCAGTAGTTCCCCAGGGGAAACTAATGAAAAACTGTTTTTT. Translated: CASSSPGETNEKLFF.

The chain couples TRBV7-2 to TRBJ2-5, with 9 bases matching TRBD2. CDR3 length: 16 amino acids. CDR1 is SGHTA and CDR2 is FQGNSA in the germline V gene. Germline trimming cut 2 bases from V and 1 base from J; bases unmatched to any gene: 5. CDR3 DNA sequence: TGTGCCAGCAGCTTATCCGTGACTAGCGGCCAAGAGACCCAGTACTTC. Protein product: CASSLSVTSGQETQYF.

V gene TRBV6-6 combines with J gene TRBJ1-2; 7 bases map to TRBD1. V trimming: 5 bases; J trimming: 4 bases; junction bases outside the gene matches: 4. The CDR3 contains 13 residues. Germline values: CDR1 MNHNY, CDR2 SVGAGI (reference sequence). CDR3 in amino acids: CASSQDRSYGYTF. Written as DNA, the CDR3 is TGTGCCAGCAGTCAGGACAGGAGCTATGGCTACACCTTC.

The gene calls are TRBV6-5 and TRBJ2-2; 9 bases agree with TRBD1. V trimming: 4 bases; J trimming: 3 bases; junction bases outside the gene matches: 3. The CDR3 extends over 15 amino acids. CDR1 and CDR2 from the germline V gene are MNHEY and SVGAGI. As DNA, the CDR3 is TGTGCCAGCAGTTTACGGGACAGGGACACCGGGGAGCTGTTTTTT. It translates to CASSLRDRDTGELFF.

This sequence joins TRBV7-2 and TRBJ1-5; TRBD1 matches at 7 bases. CDR3 length: 15 amino acids. Losses at the gene ends were 2 bases for V and 6 bases for J; bases not matched to a gene: 7. In germline, CDR1 is SGHTA, CDR2 FQGNSA. The CDR3 reads CASSLKGAGGQPQHF. The CDR3 coding sequence is TGTGCCAGCAGCTTAAAGGGGGCCGGAGGTCAGCCCCAGCATTTT. The complete variable domain, with remaining parts taken from reference TRBV7-2 and TRBJ1-5, reads GAGVSQSPSNKVTEKGKDVELRCDPISGHTALYWYRQSLGQGLEFLIYFQGNSAPDKSGLPSDRFSAERTGGSVSTLTIQRTQQEDSAVYLCASSLKGAGGQPQHFGDGTRLSIL.

This chain joins TRBV6-1 and TRBJ2-7; 7 bases agree with TRBD1. This CDR3 contains 14 residues. With 6 bases clipped from V and 0 bases from J, the junction kept 5 bases outside the gene matches. CDR1 is MNHNS and CDR2 is SASEGT in the germline V gene. CDR3 coding DNA: TGTGCCAGCAGAGTAGGACAGGACTCCTACGAGCAGTACTTC. This codes for CASRVGQDSYEQYF.

V is TRBV6-5 and J is TRBJ1-4; no clear D. The CDR3 has 14 amino acids. CDR1 is MNHEY and CDR2 is SVGAGI in the germline V gene. V dropped 6 bases and J dropped 1 base, with 9 bases sitting between them. CDR3 in amino acids: CASSRELTNEKLFF. The CDR3 DNA sequence: TGTGCCAGCAGCCGGGAATTAACTAATGAAAAACTGTTTTTT.

V is TRBV7-2 and J is TRBJ2-1; 8 nucleotides align to TRBD1. The V and J ends lost 5 bases and 6 bases, in that order; junction bases with no gene match: 0. This CDR3 has 12 amino acids. In germline, CDR1 is SGHTA, CDR2 FQGNSA. The CDR3 nucleotides are TGTGCCAGCAGCGACAGGGGCAATGAGCAGTTCTTC. Its translation is CASSDRGNEQFF.

This chain joins TRBV11-3 and TRBJ2-5, with TRBD1 matching 8 bases. CDR1 is SGHNT, CDR2 YENEEA, per germline. The V segment lost 3 bases and the J segment 3 bases; nucleotides outside the gene matches: 9. This CDR3 has 16 amino acids. In DNA form, the CDR3 reads TGTGCCAGCAGCTTGCCCCCTGGACAGGGAGAAGAGACCCAGTACTTC. Protein product: CASSLPPGQGEETQYF.

This chain connects TRBV30 to TRBJ1-2; 7 bases match TRBD1. J gave up 8 bases and V 0 bases, and 12 bases lay outside the gene matches. The length of the CDR3 is 15 residues. Germline CDR1 reads GTSNPN; CDR2 reads SVGIG (reference sequence). CDR3 sequence reads: CAWSVAPLGQVGYTF. The DNA for the CDR3 is TGTGCCTGGAGTGTAGCCCCACTAGGACAGGTAGGCTACACCTTC.

The chain uses TRBV7-8 and TRBJ1-1; D gene unclear. The CDR3 has 14 residues. The germline V and J ends were trimmed by 1 base and 0 bases, with 6 bases remaining between them. CDR1 is SGHVS and CDR2 is FQNEAQ in the germline V gene. CDR3 region: CASSLDRMNTEAFF. DNA of the CDR3: TGTGCCAGCAGCTTAGACAGAATGAACACTGAAGCTTTCTTT.

The chain has TRBV2 and TRBJ2-2; D gene ambiguous. Trimming cost V 7 bases and J 5 bases, with 11 bases left between them. Germline V lookup: CDR1 SNHLY, CDR2 FYNNEI. This CDR3 region has 13 residues. The CDR3 DNA follows: TGTGCCAGCACCTACCACGGGACCGGGGAGCTGTTTTTT. Translation: CASTYHGTGELFF.

The CDR3 DNA reads as TGTGCCAGCACCCAGGGACAACTAGCTAACTATGGCTACACCTTC. Its protein product is CASTQGQLANYGYTF. This chain connects TRBV6-5 to TRBJ1-2; a weak D match, TRBD1 (6 bases). V was shortened by 7 bases and J by 0 bases, with 15 bases between the two germline ends. From germline, CDR1 is MNHEY and CDR2 SVGAGI. The length of the CDR3 is 15 residues.

This clone was seen once. The chain links TRBV19 to TRBJ2-1; possibly TRBD2 for D (6 bases). This CDR3 contains 15 residues. CDR1 is LNHDA, CDR2 SQIVND, per germline (reference sequence). V was clipped by 0 bases and J by 0 bases, with 6 bases between them. CDR3 coding DNA: TGTGCCAGTAGTATAGACGGGAGCTCCTACAATGAGCAGTTCTTC. Its protein is CASSIDGSSYNEQFF.

The chain uses TRBV20-1 and TRBJ1-2, with 7 bases identical to TRBD1. J gave up 4 bases and V 6 bases, and 2 bases lay outside the gene matches. The V gene's germline CDR1 is DFQATT and CDR2 SNEGSKA (reference sequence). The CDR3 extends over 11 amino acids. The CDR3 DNA is TGCAGTGCCGGGACAGTCTATGGCTACACCTTC. This sequence encodes CSAGTVYGYTF.

This rearrangement joins TRBV5-4 to TRBJ2-7, with 13 nucleotides matching TRBD2. Losses at the gene ends were 4 bases for V and 0 bases for J; bases not matched to a gene: 4. CDR3 size: 16 residues. The germline gives CDR1 SGHNT, CDR2 YYREEE (reference sequence). The CDR3: CASSRLAGGVSYEQYF. The CDR3 nucleotides are TGTGCCAGCAGCCGACTAGCGGGGGGCGTCTCCTACGAGCAGTACTTC. Together with reference TRBV5-4 and TRBJ2-7, the CDR3 gives the full variable domain: ETGVTQSPTHLIKTRGQQVTLRCSSQSGHNTVSWYQQALGQGPQFIFQYYREEENGRGNFPPRFSGLQFPNYSSELNVNALELDDSALYLCASSRLAGGVSYEQYFGPGTRLTVT.

This chain joins TRBV6-5 and TRBJ1-1; D is perhaps TRBD1 (5 bases). Germline V gives CDR1 MNHEY, CDR2 SVGAGI. The V end was cut by 6 bases, the J end by 3 bases, with 14 bases between. The CDR3 loop spans 14 amino acids. CDR3 sequence reads: CASRVGTADTEAFF. The CDR3 DNA is TGTGCCAGCAGGGTCGGGACTGCAGACACTGAAGCTTTCTTT.

This clone was observed a handful of times. The chain recombines TRBV28 with TRBJ1-2, with D possibly being TRBD1 (6 bases). V lost 7 bases to trimming and J lost 2 bases, with 11 bases between them. Germline assignment: CDR1 MDHEN and CDR2 SYDVKM. CDR3 length equals 13 residues. CDR3 sequence reads: CASTGTPNYGYTF. The CDR3 DNA follows: TGTGCCAGCACAGGGACACCCAACTATGGCTACACCTTC.

V is TRBV2 and J is TRBJ1-2; TRBD1 aligns across 7 bases. The CDR3 totals 13 residues. Germline values: CDR1 SNHLY, CDR2 FYNNEI. V was clipped by 4 bases and J by 11 bases; unmatched bases: 10. The CDR3 DNA reads TGTGCCAGCAGTGGGGGAGACAGGGTCAGTTACACCTTC. This encodes CASSGGDRVSYTF.

This clone was seen once. This rearrangement joins TRBV29-1 to TRBJ2-5; no reliable D call. The CDR3 sequence is 14 residues long. Germline lookup yields CDR1 SQVTM and CDR2 ANQGSEA. Trimming left V 2 bases short and J 5 bases short, with 15 bases between. The CDR3 bases are TGCAGCGTTGAAAGAGGTTCAGTTGGTGAGACCCAGTACTTC. It translates to CSVERGSVGETQYF.

The V gene is TRBV6-6, the J gene TRBJ1-3, with unresolved D. The CDR3 extends over 15 amino acids. The germline gives CDR1 MNHNY, CDR2 SVGAGI (reference sequence). Trimming took off 8 bases at V and 0 bases at J, with 14 bases between the two ends. Here the CDR3 DNA reads TGTGCCAGCCAATTAGAGAAAACCTCTGGAAACACCATATATTTT. Encoded protein: CASQLEKTSGNTIYF.

This sequence joins TRBV5-4 and TRBJ2-1; 13 bases fit TRBD2. Germline CDR1 SGHNT, CDR2 YYREEE (reference sequence). The trim removed 4 bases at V and 5 bases at J, leaving 6 bases unmatched. This CDR3 contains 16 residues. The CDR3 protein is CASSPRLAGGHNEQFF. CDR3 nucleotide sequence: TGTGCCAGCAGCCCAAGACTAGCGGGGGGCCACAATGAGCAGTTCTTC.

This chain joins TRBV4-1 and TRBJ2-2; a weak D match, TRBD1 (6 bases). The CDR3 length is 14 residues. CDR1 MGHRA and CDR2 YSYEKL come from the germline V gene. The V and J ends lost 4 bases and 4 bases respectively, with 10 bases between them. DNA of the CDR3: TGCGCCAGCAGCCTAACAGGGCCCACCGGGGAGCTGTTTTTT. Translating gives CASSLTGPTGELFF.

A single count supports this clone. V and J are TRBV28 and TRBJ1-5, with 7 bases that match TRBD1. V lost 6 bases and J lost 7; bases outside the gene matches: 9. CDR3 length: 14 residues. Germline CDR1 MDHEN, CDR2 SYDVKM. The CDR3 DNA is TGTGCCAGCAGGCCCGGGACAGTCACCCAGCCCCAGCATTTT. Translating gives CASRPGTVTQPQHF. Together with reference TRBV28 and TRBJ1-5, the CDR3 gives the full variable domain: DVKVTQSSRYLVKRTGEKVFLECVQDMDHENMFWYRQDPGLGLRLIYFSYDVKMKEKGDIPEGYSVSREKKERFSLILESASTNQTSMYLCASRPGTVTQPQHFGDGTRLSIL.

V and J are TRBV15 and TRBJ2-3, with 14 bases identical to TRBD2. Germline lookup yields CDR1 LNHNV and CDR2 YYDKDF (reference sequence). This CDR3 contains 17 residues. The trim removed 5 bases at V and 2 bases at J, leaving 6 bases unmatched. Here the CDR3 reads CATSVPGLAGDTDTQYF. For the CDR3, the DNA is TGTGCCACCAGCGTGCCGGGACTAGCGGGAGACACAGATACGCAGTATTTT.

This sequence joins TRBV7-2 and TRBJ2-7, with D possibly TRBD2 on 6 matching bases. Germline V lookup: CDR1 SGHTA, CDR2 FQGNSA. Trimming shortened V by 1 base and J by 3 bases, and 13 bases separated the two germline ends. This CDR3 is 15 amino acids long. This CDR3 is CASSLVGGRGYEQYF. The DNA of the CDR3 is TGTGCCAGCAGCTTAGTGGGGGGTCGAGGCTACGAGCAGTACTTC.

This chain uses TRBV2 with TRBJ2-4; a weak D match, TRBD2 (6 bases). V lost 7 bases to trimming and J lost 1 base, with 26 bases between them. CDR3 length: 19 residues. Germline loops: CDR1 SNHLY, CDR2 FYNNEI. The CDR3 loop is CASTLIGGRGIMAKNIQYF. The CDR3 DNA is TGTGCCAGCACCCTTATCGGCGGGCGGGGAATAATGGCCAAAAACATTCAGTACTTC.

V and J are TRBV11-3 and TRBJ2-2; TRBD2 agrees at 13 bases. The V gene's germline CDR1 is SGHNT and CDR2 YENEEA. V lost 5 bases, J lost 1 base, and 7 bases stayed unmatched. This CDR3 is 18 amino acids long. The DNA for the CDR3 is TGTGCCAGCAGCCCTGGGACTAGCGGGACGGGGAACACCGGGGAGCTGTTTTTT. It yields the protein CASSPGTSGTGNTGELFF. Filled out from reference TRBV11-3 and TRBJ2-2, the complete variable domain reads EAGVVQSPRYKIIEKKQPVAFWCNPISGHNTLYWYLQNLGQGPELLIRYENEEAVDDSQLPKDRFSAERLKGVDSTLKIQPAELGDSAVYLCASSPGTSGTGNTGELFFGEGSRLTVL.

The V call is TRBV7-9, the J call TRBJ1-4, with D unclear. CDR3 length equals 16 residues. The V gene lost 0 bases and the J gene lost 4 bases, with 12 bases spanning the gap. Germline V gives CDR1 SEHNR, CDR2 FQNEAQ (reference sequence). The CDR3 loop is CASSLARVSRNEKLFF. CDR3 coding DNA: TGTGCCAGCAGCTTAGCCCGGGTGTCGCGTAATGAAAAACTGTTTTTT.